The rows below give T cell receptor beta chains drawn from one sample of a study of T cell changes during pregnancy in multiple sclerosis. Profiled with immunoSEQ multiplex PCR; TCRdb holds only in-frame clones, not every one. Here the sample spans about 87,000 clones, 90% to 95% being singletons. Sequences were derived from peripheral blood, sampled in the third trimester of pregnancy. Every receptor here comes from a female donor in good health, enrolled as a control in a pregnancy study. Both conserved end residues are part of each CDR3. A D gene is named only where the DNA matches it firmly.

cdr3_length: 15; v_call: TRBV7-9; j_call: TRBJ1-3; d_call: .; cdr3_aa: CASSLVVSEWNTIYF
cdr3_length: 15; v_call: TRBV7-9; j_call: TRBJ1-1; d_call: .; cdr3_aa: CASSYLEHGEPEAFF
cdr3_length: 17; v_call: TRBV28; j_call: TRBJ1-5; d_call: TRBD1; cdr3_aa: CASSPLGGQGGNQPQHF
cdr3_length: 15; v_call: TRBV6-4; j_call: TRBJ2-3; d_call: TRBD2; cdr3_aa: CASSDSAGGGDTQYF
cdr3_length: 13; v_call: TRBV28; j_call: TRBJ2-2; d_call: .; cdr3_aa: CASSLANTGELFF
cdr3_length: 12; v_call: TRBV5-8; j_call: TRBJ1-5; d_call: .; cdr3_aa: CASSVYNQPQHF
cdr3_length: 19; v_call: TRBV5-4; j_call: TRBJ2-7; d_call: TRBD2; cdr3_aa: CASSSSGEPGLGMAYEQYF
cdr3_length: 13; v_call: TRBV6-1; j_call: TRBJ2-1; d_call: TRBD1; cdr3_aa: CASTYTGESGQFF
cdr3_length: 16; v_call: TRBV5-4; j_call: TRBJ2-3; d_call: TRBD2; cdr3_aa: CASSKTAGRGTDTQYF
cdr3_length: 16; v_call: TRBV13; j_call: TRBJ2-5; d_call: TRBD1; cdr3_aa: CASSLGGTGWQETQYF
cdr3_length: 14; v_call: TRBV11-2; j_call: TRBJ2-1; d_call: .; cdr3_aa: CASSLPYPLNEQFF
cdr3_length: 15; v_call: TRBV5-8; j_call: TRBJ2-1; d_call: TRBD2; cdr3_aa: CASSYVGGRNNEQFF
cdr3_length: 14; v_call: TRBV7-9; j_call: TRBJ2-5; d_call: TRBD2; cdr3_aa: CASNLAGVAETQYF
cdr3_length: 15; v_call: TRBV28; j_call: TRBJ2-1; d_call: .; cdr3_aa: CASSFSTYQADEQFF
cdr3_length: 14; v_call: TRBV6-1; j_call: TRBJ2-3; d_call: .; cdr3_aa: CASSEPQGRSTQYF
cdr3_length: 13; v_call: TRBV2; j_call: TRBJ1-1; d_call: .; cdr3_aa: CASSGQINTEAFF
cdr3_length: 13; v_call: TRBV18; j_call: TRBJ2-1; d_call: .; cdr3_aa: CASSRAGVDEQFF
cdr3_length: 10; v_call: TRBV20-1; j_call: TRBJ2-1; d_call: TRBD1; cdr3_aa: CSAPTGWPFF
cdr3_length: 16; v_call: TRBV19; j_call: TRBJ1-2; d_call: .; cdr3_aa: CASSIGGQSPGYGYTF
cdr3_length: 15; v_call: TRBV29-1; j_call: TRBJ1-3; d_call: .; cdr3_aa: CSVGGRGASGNTIYF
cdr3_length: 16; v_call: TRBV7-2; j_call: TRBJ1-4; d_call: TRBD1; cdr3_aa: CASSSRKGATNEKLFF
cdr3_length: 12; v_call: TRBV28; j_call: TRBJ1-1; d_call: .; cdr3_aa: CASSLQASEAFF
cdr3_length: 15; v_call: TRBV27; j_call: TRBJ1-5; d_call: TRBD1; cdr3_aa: CASSRQGAGNQPQHF
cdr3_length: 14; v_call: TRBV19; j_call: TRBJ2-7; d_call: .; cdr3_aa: CASSIEEGPYEQYF
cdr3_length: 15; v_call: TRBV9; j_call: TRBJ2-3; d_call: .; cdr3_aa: CASSVGNSVTDTQYF
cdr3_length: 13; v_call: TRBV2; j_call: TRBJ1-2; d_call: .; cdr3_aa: CATKGGRNYGYTF
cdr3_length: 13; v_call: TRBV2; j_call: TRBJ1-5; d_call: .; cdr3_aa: CASSEGGRQPQHF
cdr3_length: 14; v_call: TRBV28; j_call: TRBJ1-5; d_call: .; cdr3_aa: CASSLGQSNQPQHF
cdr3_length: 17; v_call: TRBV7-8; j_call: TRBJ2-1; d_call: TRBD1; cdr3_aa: CASSLAAPGQGYNEQFF
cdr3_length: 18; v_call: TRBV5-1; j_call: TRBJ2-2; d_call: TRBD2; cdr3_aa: CASSSSSGAQLNTGELFF
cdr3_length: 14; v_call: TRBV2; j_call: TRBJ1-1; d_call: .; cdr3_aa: CASSEARDYTEAFF